These 12 T cell receptor beta chains were sequenced from one sample in a study of cytomegalovirus exposure and HLA in healthy donors. The PCR ran on 60 Vbeta and 13 Jbeta primers. Sequencing used immunoSEQ multiplex PCR; TCRdb keeps in-frame clones, though not all of them. The sample consists of 150,000 to 200,000 clones, approximately 72% of them appearing once. Sequenced material: PBMCs. Source of these receptors: a man in his fifties in good health and CMV-seronegative.

This clone was detected once. This chain connects TRBV6-5 to TRBJ1-2; TRBD1 matches at 7 bases. The CDR3 has 16 residues. Germline values: CDR1 MNHEY, CDR2 SVGAGI. The ends lost 2 bases at V and 0 bases at J; junction bases unmatched: 6. This chain's CDR3 is CASSYGQGTANYGYTF. The CDR3 DNA reads as TGTGCCAGCAGTTACGGGCAGGGGACAGCTAACTATGGCTACACCTTC.

This chain uses TRBV5-4 with TRBJ1-1, with a possible D match to TRBD1 (5 bases). Germline assignment: CDR1 SGHNT and CDR2 YYREEE (reference sequence). CDR3 length: 14 amino acids. The V end lost 0 bases, the J end lost 6 bases, and 12 bases lay between the germline ends. The CDR3 coding sequence is TGTGCCAGCAGCTTGGGGGGGGGAGACGCTGAAGCTTTCTTT. Translating it yields CASSLGGGDAEAFF.

The chain has TRBV7-8 and TRBJ2-7; a weak D match, TRBD2 (5 bases). Germline values: CDR1 SGHVS, CDR2 FQNEAQ. This CDR3 region has 15 residues. V dropped 1 base and J dropped 0 bases, with 10 bases sitting between them. For the CDR3, the DNA is TGTGCCAGCAGCTTAGGAGTAGGGAGCTCCTACGAGCAGTACTTC. It translates to CASSLGVGSSYEQYF. The full variable domain, its missing parts supplied by reference TRBV7-8 and TRBJ2-7, is GAGVSQSPRYKVAKRGQDVALRCDPISGHVSLFWYQQALGQGPEFLTYFQNEAQLDKSGLPSDRFFAERPEGSVSTLKIQRTQQEDSAVYLCASSLGVGSSYEQYFGPGTRLTVT.

This chain uses TRBV5-1 with TRBJ1-3; 9 bases line up with TRBD1. Losses at the gene ends were 0 bases for V and 1 base for J; bases not matched to a gene: 2. Germline-derived CDR1 and CDR2 are SGHRS and YFSETQ. CDR3 length: 16 amino acids. CDR3 residues: CASSLDGQGSGNTIYF. CDR3 bases: TGCGCCAGCAGCTTGGATGGACAGGGGTCTGGAAACACCATATATTTT. Together with reference TRBV5-1 and TRBJ1-3, the CDR3 gives the full variable domain: KAGVTQTPRYLIKTRGQQVTLSCSPISGHRSVSWYQQTPGQGLQFLFEYFSETQRNKGNFPGRFSGRQFSNSRSEMNVSTLELGDSALYLCASSLDGQGSGNTIYFGEGSWLTVV.

The rearrangement links TRBV27 to TRBJ2-7; 8 bases match TRBD2. V dropped 2 bases and J dropped 6; count of bases not matched to a gene: 3. Germline V CDR1 and CDR2: MNHEY, SMNVEV (reference sequence). This CDR3 comprises 13 residues. CDR3 protein: CASSLAGGREQYF. The CDR3 DNA follows: TGTGCCAGCAGTTTAGCGGGGGGCCGCGAGCAGTACTTC.

The chain combines TRBV7-9 with TRBJ1-2; TRBD1 aligns across 8 bases. After removal of 3 bases from V and 4 bases from J, the junction contained 7 bases not matched to a gene. The CDR3 sequence is 15 residues long. The germline CDR1 and CDR2 sequences are SEHNR and FQNEAQ (reference sequence). In DNA form, the CDR3 reads TGTGCCAGCAGCTTGGGACAGGAGCTCCTCTATGGCTACACCTTC. Amino acid sequence: CASSLGQELLYGYTF.

The CDR3: CASSYRSTGPSSYEQYF. For the CDR3, the DNA is TGTGCCAGCAGCTACCGGTCGACAGGGCCCAGCTCCTACGAGCAGTACTTC. The chain carries TRBV7-9 and TRBJ2-7; 7 bases are shared with TRBD1. CDR1 and CDR2 from the germline V gene are SEHNR and FQNEAQ (reference sequence). The CDR3 spans 17 residues. The junction had 12 bases not matched to a gene; V was cut back by 4 bases and J by 0 bases.

This chain links TRBV19 with TRBJ2-3, with 8 bases aligning to TRBD2. V was clipped by 7 bases and J by 5 bases; unmatched bases: 8. CDR1 is LNHDA, CDR2 SQIVND, per germline (reference sequence). This CDR3 has 14 amino acids. The CDR3 here is CASTGGGPIDTQYF. Written as DNA, the CDR3 is TGTGCCAGTACTGGCGGGGGGCCAATAGATACGCAGTATTTT.

V usage is TRBV7-2 and J usage is TRBJ1-2; 8 bases align to TRBD1. Germline CDR1 and CDR2: SGHTA and FQGNSA. CDR3 length equals 14 residues. Trimming at V came to 5 bases and at J to 8 bases, leaving 10 bases not matched to a gene. The CDR3 coding sequence is TGTGCCAGCAGCGATCAACAGGGGGTCGGGGGCTACACCTTC. It encodes CASSDQQGVGGYTF.

V gene TRBV28 combines with J gene TRBJ1-2, with a tentative D call TRBD1 (5 bases). The CDR3 runs 13 residues. The germline V gene encodes CDR1 MDHEN and CDR2 SYDVKM. V lost 4 bases to trimming and J lost 6 bases, with 12 bases between them. CDR3 coding DNA: TGTGCCAGCAGTTCCGGGGGAGCGGATGGCTACACCTTC. Its translation is CASSSGGADGYTF.

This clone is a singleton in its sample. This chain connects TRBV9 to TRBJ2-7; the D gene is possibly TRBD1 (6 bases). This CDR3 is 16 amino acids long. Deletions cut 4 bases from V and 0 bases from J, with 17 bases between. Germline CDR1 and CDR2: SGDLS and YYNGEE. The CDR3 bases are TGTGCCAGCAGCCCAACAGCCGGACAGAGCTCCTACGAGCAGTACTTC. It is translated as CASSPTAGQSSYEQYF.

The V and J genes are TRBV6-1 and TRBJ1-1; D not resolved. Germline V gene lookup returns CDR1 MNHNS and CDR2 SASEGT. V lost 2 bases and J 0 bases, leaving 7 bases between the germline ends. This CDR3 spans 14 amino acids. The CDR3 DNA is TGTGCCAGCAGTGAAATCGGTATGAACACTGAAGCTTTCTTT. Protein product: CASSEIGMNTEAFF.